Listed here are 13 T cell receptor beta chains from one sample, sequenced in a study of early T cells in non-severe SARS-CoV-2 infection. Each CDR3 protein gets one entry after TCRdb re-called the 5' RACE reads with MiXCR. The sample has more than 20,000 distinct CDR3 sequences, approximately 6% seen once. The specimen sequenced was whole blood. Every receptor here comes from an adult who was a healthcare worker with PCR-confirmed SARS-CoV-2 infection or an uninfected control (not recorded which).

This clonotype was detected only a few times. The chain is built from TRBV7-6 and TRBJ2-5; D remains unclear. The ends were cut back, 1 base at V and 5 bases at J, with 5 bases in the middle. Germline loops: CDR1 SGHVS, CDR2 FNYEAQ. The CDR3 runs 12 residues. CDR3 protein: CASSLDWETQYF. The CDR3 region has the DNA TGTGCCAGCAGCTTAGATTGGGAGACCCAGTACTTC.

The chain couples TRBV20-1 to TRBJ1-5; 7 nucleotides line up with TRBD1. J lost 4 bases, V lost 5 bases, and 5 bases had no gene match. This CDR3 is 13 amino acids long. CDR1 and CDR2 (germline): DFQATT, SNEGSKA (reference sequence). The DNA for the CDR3 is TGCAGTGCTCGCGGGACAGTAAATCAGCCCCAGCATTTT. It yields the protein CSARGTVNQPQHF.

This clonotype was found a few times. The chain couples TRBV7-2 to TRBJ2-4; TRBD2 is a possible D gene (7 bases). The CDR3 consists of 16 residues. In germline, CDR1 is SGHTA, CDR2 FQGNSA. Trimming took off 5 bases at V and 3 bases at J, with 17 bases between the two ends. The CDR3 DNA is TGTGCCAGCAGCCCCGAGTCGGGGGGCCTCAAAAACATTCAGTACTTC. Its protein product is CASSPESGGLKNIQYF.

This clonotype was recorded many times. The J gene is TRBJ2-5, the V gene TRBV7-6, with D hard to call. This CDR3 has 13 amino acids. The V gene lost 7 bases and the J gene lost 4 bases, with 13 bases spanning the gap. Germline V gene data show CDR1 as SGHVS and CDR2 as FNYEAQ. CDR3 sequence (DNA): TGTGCCAGCAACGAAGGAGCTGGAGAGACCCAGTACTTC. Amino acids: CASNEGAGETQYF. Using reference TRBV7-6 and TRBJ2-5 for the parts outside the CDR3, the full variable domain is GAGVSQSPRYKVTKRGQDVALRCDPISGHVSLYWYRQALGQGPEFLTYFNYEAQQDKSGLPNDRFSAERPEGSISTLTIQRTEQRDSAMYRCASNEGAGETQYFGPGTRLLVL.

In this sample, this clonotype is medium-sized. The V call is TRBV7-6, the J call TRBJ2-6, with 12 bases aligning to TRBD1. Trimming cost V 5 bases and J 2 bases; bases outside gene matches: 7. Germline CDR1 and CDR2: SGHVS and FNYEAQ. The CDR3 loop spans 18 amino acids. CDR3 region: CASSQGQGAPAGANVLTF. CDR3 bases: TGTGCCAGCAGCCAGGGACAGGGGGCACCCGCTGGGGCCAACGTCCTGACTTTC. The complete variable domain, with remaining parts taken from reference TRBV7-6 and TRBJ2-6, reads GAGVSQSPRYKVTKRGQDVALRCDPISGHVSLYWYRQALGQGPEFLTYFNYEAQQDKSGLPNDRFSAERPEGSISTLTIQRTEQRDSAMYRCASSQGQGAPAGANVLTFGAGSRLTVL.

The chain links TRBV28 to TRBJ2-2; D assignment may be TRBD1 or TRBD2 (5 bases each). Deletions cut 2 bases from V and 5 bases from J, with 15 bases between. Germline loops: CDR1 MDHEN, CDR2 SYDVKM. This CDR3 has 16 residues. The CDR3 bases are TGTGCCAGCAGTTTAACCGGGACGATAGGAACCGGGGAGCTGTTTTTT. Its translation: CASSLTGTIGTGELFF.

At least ten counts were recorded for this clonotype. This sequence joins TRBV12-3 or TRBV12-4 and TRBJ2-1, with TRBD1 as a possible D gene (5 bases). The CDR3 spans 11 residues. V shed 6 bases and J shed 9 bases, with 9 bases lying between them. The CDR3 sequence is CASSQGGEQFF. Here the CDR3 DNA reads TGTGCCAGCAGCCAGGGTGGTGAGCAGTTCTTC.

This chain links TRBV6-5 with TRBJ2-2, with D unclear. Trimming removed 7 bases at V and 2 bases at J, with 5 bases between. The CDR3 consists of 12 residues. Per germline, CDR1 MNHEY and CDR2 SVGAGI. CDR3 residues: CASKPNTGELFF. CDR3 DNA sequence: TGTGCCAGCAAGCCAAACACCGGGGAGCTGTTTTTT.

This clonotype was recorded many times. The V gene is TRBV9, the J gene TRBJ2-2; 7 bases agree with TRBD1. Trimming at V came to 7 bases and at J to 0 bases, leaving 9 bases not matched to a gene. This CDR3 spans 16 amino acids. Germline V gene data show CDR1 as SGDLS and CDR2 as YYNGEE. This CDR3 reads CASGYRQGTNTGELFF. CDR3 nucleotides: TGTGCCAGCGGTTACCGACAGGGAACGAACACCGGGGAGCTGTTTTTT.

This clonotype was observed a few times. The genes are TRBV5-1 and TRBJ1-3; 7 bases agree with TRBD1. CDR3 length: 19 residues. Germline V gene lookup returns CDR1 SGHRS and CDR2 YFSETQ. Trimming cost V 4 bases and J 0 bases; bases outside gene matches: 16. Written as DNA, the CDR3 is TGCGCCAGCAGCCGGAATTTACCCGGGACAGCGAGCTCTGGAAACACCATATATTTT. Protein sequence: CASSRNLPGTASSGNTIYF. Full variable domain (rest looked up from reference TRBV5-1 and TRBJ1-3): KAGVTQTPRYLIKTRGQQVTLSCSPISGHRSVSWYQQTPGQGLQFLFEYFSETQRNKGNFPGRFSGRQFSNSRSEMNVSTLELGDSALYLCASSRNLPGTASSGNTIYFGEGSWLTVV.

This chain connects TRBV3-1 to TRBJ2-2; D may be TRBD2 (5 bases). This CDR3 contains 13 residues. V gave up 1 base and J gave up 5 bases, with 5 bases separating them. The germline V gene encodes CDR1 LGHDT and CDR2 YNNKEL (reference sequence). As DNA, the CDR3 is TGTGCCAGCAGCCAAGGAGGGACCGGGGAGCTGTTTTTT. This gives the protein CASSQGGTGELFF.

This clonotype was counted a few times. V gene TRBV20-1 combines with J gene TRBJ2-5; tentatively, D is TRBD2 (5 bases). Trimming removed 3 bases from V and 4 bases from J, with 9 bases in between. Germline V lookup: CDR1 DFQATT, CDR2 SNEGSKA (reference sequence). The CDR3 loop spans 12 amino acids. The CDR3 loop reads CSARTLAETQYF. DNA for the CDR3: TGCAGTGCTAGGACCCTAGCAGAGACCCAGTACTTC.

There are a few counts of this clonotype. V and J are TRBV19 and TRBJ2-5, with a weak D call TRBD1 (5 bases). This CDR3 contains 13 residues. Germline CDR1 is LNHDA and CDR2 is SQIVND (reference sequence). With 6 bases removed from V and 5 bases from J, the gap between germline ends came to 13 bases. CDR3: CASSRNHRETQYF. DNA for the CDR3: TGTGCCAGTAGCCGCAACCACAGGGAGACCCAGTACTTC. Together with reference TRBV19 and TRBJ2-5, the CDR3 gives the full variable domain: DGGITQSPKYLFRKEGQNVTLSCEQNLNHDAMYWYRQDPGQGLRLIYYSQIVNDFQKGDIAEGYSVSREKKESFPLTVTSAQKNPTAFYLCASSRNHRETQYFGPGTRLLVL.